This TCR beta chain was identified in a study of blood T cell repertoires in COVID-19. Sequenced by immunoSEQ multiplex PCR; TCRdb stores in-frame clones only, minus some. The sample yields about 210,000 clones, approximately 89% seen once. Germline lookup yields CDR1 MDHEN and CDR2 SYDVKM. Trimming took 6 bases from V and 2 from J, leaving 8 bases between them. CDR3 length: 12 residues. The receptor was derived from a woman aged 35 to 49 with acute COVID-19. The sample consisted of PBMCs or T cells enriched from blood (not recorded which). V is TRBV28 and J is TRBJ2-7, with unresolved D. In nucleotides, the CDR3 is TGTGCCAGCAGCCTGGGCGCCTACGAGCAGTACGTC. Its translation is CASSLGAYEQYV.